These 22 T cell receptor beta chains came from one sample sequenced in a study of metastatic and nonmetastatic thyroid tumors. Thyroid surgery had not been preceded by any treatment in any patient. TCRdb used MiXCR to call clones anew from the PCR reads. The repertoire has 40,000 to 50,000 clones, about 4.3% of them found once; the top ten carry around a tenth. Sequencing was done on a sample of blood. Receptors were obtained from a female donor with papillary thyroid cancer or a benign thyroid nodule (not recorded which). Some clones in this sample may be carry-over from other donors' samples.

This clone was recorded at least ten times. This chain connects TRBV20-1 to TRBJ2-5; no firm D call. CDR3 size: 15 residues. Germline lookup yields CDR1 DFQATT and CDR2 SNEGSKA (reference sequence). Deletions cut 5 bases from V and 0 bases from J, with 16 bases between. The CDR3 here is CSASSGSWDQETQYF. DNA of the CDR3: TGCAGTGCTTCTTCTGGCAGCTGGGACCAAGAGACCCAGTACTTC.

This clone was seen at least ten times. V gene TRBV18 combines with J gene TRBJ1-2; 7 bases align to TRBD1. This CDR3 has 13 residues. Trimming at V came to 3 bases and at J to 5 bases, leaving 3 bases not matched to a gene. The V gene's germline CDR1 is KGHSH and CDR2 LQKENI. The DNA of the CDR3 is TGTGCCAGCTCACCGGGACAGACATATGGCTACACCTTC. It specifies CASSPGQTYGYTF.

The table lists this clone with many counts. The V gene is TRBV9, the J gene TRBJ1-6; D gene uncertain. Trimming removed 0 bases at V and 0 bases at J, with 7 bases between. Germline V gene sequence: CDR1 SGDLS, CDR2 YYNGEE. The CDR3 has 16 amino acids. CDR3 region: CASSVDPSSYNSPLHF. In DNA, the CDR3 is TGTGCCAGCAGCGTAGATCCCAGCTCCTATAATTCACCCCTCCACTTT. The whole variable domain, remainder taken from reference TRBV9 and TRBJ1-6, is DSGVTQTPKHLITATGQRVTLRCSPRSGDLSVYWYQQSLDQGLQFLIQYYNGEERAKGNILERFSAQQFPDLHSELNLSSLELGDSALYFCASSVDPSSYNSPLHFGNGTRLTVT.

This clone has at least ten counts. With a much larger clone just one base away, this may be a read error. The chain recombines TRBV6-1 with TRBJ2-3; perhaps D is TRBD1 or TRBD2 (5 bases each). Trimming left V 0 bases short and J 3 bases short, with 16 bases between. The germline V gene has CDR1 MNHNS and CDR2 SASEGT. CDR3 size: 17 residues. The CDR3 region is CASSEAQWGRGTDTQYF. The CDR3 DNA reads TGTGCCAGCAGTGAAGCGCAGTGGGGGAGAGGGACAGATACGCAGTATTTT.

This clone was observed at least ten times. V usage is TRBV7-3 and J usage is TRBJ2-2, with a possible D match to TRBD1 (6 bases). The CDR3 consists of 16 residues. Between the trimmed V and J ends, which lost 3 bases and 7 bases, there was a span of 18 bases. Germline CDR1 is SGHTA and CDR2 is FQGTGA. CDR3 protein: CASSFEGDISGGELFF. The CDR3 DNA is TGTGCCAGCAGCTTTGAGGGGGATATCTCGGGCGGGGAGCTGTTTTTT.

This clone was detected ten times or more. The CDR3 sequence: CASSIDGDSGNTIYF. DNA of the CDR3: TGTGCCAGCAGCATAGACGGGGACTCTGGAAACACCATATATTTT. The chain couples TRBV7-9 to TRBJ1-3; D gene unclear. V was trimmed by 5 bases and J by 0 bases, leaving 11 bases between them. The CDR3 length is 15 residues. Germline V lookup: CDR1 SEHNR, CDR2 FQNEAQ (reference sequence). Full variable domain (outside the CDR3, taken from reference TRBV7-9 and TRBJ1-3): DTGVSQNPRHKITKRGQNVTFRCDPISEHNRLYWYRQTLGQGPEFLTYFQNEAQLEKSRLLSDRFSAERPKGSFSTLEIQRTEQGDSAMYLCASSIDGDSGNTIYFGEGSWLTVV.

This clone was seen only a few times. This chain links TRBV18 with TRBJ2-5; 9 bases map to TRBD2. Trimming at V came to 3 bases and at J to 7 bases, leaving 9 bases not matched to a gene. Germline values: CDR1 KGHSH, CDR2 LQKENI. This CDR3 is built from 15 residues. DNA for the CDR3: TGTGCCAGCTCACCGGGGCGGGAGGGCCTCCGGACCCAGTACTTC. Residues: CASSPGREGLRTQYF.

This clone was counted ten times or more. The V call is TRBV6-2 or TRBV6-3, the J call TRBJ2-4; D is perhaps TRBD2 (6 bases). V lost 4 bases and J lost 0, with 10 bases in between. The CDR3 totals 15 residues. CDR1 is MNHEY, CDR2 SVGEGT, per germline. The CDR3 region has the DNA TGTGCCAGCAGTTGGCAGGGACTAGCCAAAAACATTCAGTACTTC. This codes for CASSWQGLAKNIQYF.

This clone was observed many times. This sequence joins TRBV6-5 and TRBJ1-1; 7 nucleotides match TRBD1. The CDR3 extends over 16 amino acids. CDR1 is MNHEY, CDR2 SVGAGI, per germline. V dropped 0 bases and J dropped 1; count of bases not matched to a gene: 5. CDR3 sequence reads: CASSYSWTGWNTEAFF. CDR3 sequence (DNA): TGTGCCAGCAGTTACTCCTGGACAGGCTGGAACACTGAAGCTTTCTTT.

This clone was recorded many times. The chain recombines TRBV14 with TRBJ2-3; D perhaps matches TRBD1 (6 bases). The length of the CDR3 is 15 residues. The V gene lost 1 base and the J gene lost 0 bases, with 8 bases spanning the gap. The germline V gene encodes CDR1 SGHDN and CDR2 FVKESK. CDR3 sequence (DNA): TGTGCCAGCAGCCAAGGGACAGCTAGCACAGATACGCAGTATTTT. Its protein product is CASSQGTASTDTQYF.

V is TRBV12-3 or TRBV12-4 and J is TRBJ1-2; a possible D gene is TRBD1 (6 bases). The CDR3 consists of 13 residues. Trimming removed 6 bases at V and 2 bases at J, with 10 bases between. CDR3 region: CASSGGGNYGYTF. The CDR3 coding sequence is TGTGCCAGCAGCGGAGGGGGGAACTATGGCTACACCTTC.

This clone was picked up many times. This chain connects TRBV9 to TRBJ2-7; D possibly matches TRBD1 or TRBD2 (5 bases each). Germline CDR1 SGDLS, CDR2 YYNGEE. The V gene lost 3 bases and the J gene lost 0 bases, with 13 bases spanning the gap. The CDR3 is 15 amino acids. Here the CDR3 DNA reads TGTGCCAGCAGCGCCCTAGGGGACGGCTCCTACGAGCAGTACTTC. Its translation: CASSALGDGSYEQYF.

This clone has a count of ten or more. The CDR3, as DNA: TGTGCCACCAGTGACCCAATGGAGACCCAGTACTTC. Protein product: CATSDPMETQYF. V usage is TRBV24-1 and J usage is TRBJ2-5; no definite D call. Germline V lookup: CDR1 KGHDR, CDR2 SFDVKD. Trimming took off 4 bases at V and 5 bases at J, with 7 bases between the two ends. The CDR3 has 12 residues.

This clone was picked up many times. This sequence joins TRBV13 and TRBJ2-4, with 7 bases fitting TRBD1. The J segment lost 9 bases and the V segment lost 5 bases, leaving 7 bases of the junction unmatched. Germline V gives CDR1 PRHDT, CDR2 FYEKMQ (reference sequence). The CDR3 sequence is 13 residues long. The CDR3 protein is CASSEGQVGIQYF. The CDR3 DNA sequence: TGTGCCAGCAGCGAAGGACAGGTTGGCATTCAGTACTTC.

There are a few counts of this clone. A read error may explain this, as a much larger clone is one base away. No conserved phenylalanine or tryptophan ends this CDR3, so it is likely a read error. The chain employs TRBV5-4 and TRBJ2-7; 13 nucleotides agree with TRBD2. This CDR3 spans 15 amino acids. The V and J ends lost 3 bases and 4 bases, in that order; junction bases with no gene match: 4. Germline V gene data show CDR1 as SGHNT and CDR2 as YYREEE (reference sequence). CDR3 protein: CASSSTSGRRYEQYL. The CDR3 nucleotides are TGTGCCAGCAGCTCGACTAGCGGGAGGCGGTACGAGCAGTACCTC.

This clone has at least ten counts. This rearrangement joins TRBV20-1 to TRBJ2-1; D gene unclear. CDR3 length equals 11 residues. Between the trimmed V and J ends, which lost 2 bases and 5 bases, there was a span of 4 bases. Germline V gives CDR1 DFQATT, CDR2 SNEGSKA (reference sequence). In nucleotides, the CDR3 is TGCAGTGCTAGATCAGACAATGAGCAGTTCTTC. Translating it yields CSARSDNEQFF.

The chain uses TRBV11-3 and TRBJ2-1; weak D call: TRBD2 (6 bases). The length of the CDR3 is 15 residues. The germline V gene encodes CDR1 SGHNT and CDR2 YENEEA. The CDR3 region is CSTTLQAGSYNEQFF. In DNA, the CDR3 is TGTTCCACCACCCTTCAAGCGGGCTCCTACAATGAGCAGTTCTTC.

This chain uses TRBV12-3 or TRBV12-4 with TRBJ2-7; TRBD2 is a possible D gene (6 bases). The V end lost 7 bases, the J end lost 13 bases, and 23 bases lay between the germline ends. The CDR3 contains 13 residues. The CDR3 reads CASTYVGGYAQYF. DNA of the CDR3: TGTGCCAGCACTTATGTTGGGGGGTACGCGCAATACTTC.

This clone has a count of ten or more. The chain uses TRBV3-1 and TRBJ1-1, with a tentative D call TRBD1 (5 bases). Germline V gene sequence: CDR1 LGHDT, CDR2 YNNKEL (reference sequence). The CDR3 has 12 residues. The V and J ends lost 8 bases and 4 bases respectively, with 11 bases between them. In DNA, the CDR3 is TGTGCCAGCCTAGGGGTTGGCACTGAAGCTTTCTTT. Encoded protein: CASLGVGTEAFF.

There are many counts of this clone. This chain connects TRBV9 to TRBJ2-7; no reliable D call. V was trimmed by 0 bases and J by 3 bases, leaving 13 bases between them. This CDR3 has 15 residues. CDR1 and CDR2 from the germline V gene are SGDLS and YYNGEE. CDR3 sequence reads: CASSVDVGSGYEQYF. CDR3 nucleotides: TGTGCCAGCAGCGTAGATGTGGGGTCCGGCTACGAGCAGTACTTC.

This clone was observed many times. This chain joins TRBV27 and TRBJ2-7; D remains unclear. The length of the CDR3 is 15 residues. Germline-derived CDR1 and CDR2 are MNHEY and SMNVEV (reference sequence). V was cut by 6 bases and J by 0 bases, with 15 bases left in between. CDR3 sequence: CASSSPYQTSYEQYF. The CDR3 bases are TGTGCCAGCAGCTCCCCCTACCAGACCTCCTACGAGCAGTACTTC.

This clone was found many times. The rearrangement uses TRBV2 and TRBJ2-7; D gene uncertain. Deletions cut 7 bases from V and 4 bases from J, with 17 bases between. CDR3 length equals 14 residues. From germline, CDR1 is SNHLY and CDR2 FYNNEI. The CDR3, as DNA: TGTGCCAGCACCATAGGCAGAAATAATTACGAGCAGTACTTC. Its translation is CASTIGRNNYEQYF.